One TCR beta chain is described in this entry. The data were obtained in a study of blood T cell repertoires in COVID-19. Whole-study context: Sample material is recorded as cDNA or gDNA derived from T cells, B-cell-depleted T cells, or PBMCs.

Method: immunoSEQ multiplex PCR; TCRdb's copy keeps in-frame clones and lacks some. This table holds 150,000 to 200,000 clones, about 86% found once. Germline CDR1 and CDR2: SEHNR and FQNEAQ (reference sequence). V lost 5 bases and J lost 1; bases outside the gene matches: 4. The length of the CDR3 is 15 residues. This chain joins TRBV7-9 and TRBJ1-2; 10 bases match TRBD1. The clonotype originates from a man aged 18-30 years with acute or convalescent COVID-19. The sequencing sample was made of peripheral blood. Written as DNA, the CDR3 is TGTGCCAGCAGCGGGACAGGGGCGTTTAACTATGGCTACACCTTC. It codes for CASSGTGAFNYGYTF.